The 24 T cell receptor beta chains in this list originate from one sample, sequenced in a study of cytomegalovirus exposure and HLA in healthy donors (dated by TCRdb to the late 2010s). Libraries came from the immunoSEQ multiplex PCR assay. The multiplex PCR relied on a mix of 60 forward primers for TCR Vbeta segments and 13 reverse primers for TCR Jbeta segments. Not all clones reach the TCRdb copy of this immuneACCESS table, which keeps in-frame sequences only. Checked studies attribute under half of the gap to unresolved V genes and leave the rest unexplained. The sample table lists about 140,000 clones, over 65% of them with a count of one. The top ten clones comprise roughly 1.7% of the sample. The source material was PBMCs. These receptors were taken from a woman under 40 in good health and CMV-seronegative.

This clone was recorded once. The CDR3 reads CASSLTSGEFTDTQYF. The CDR3 DNA is TGCGCCAGCAGCTTGACTAGCGGGGAATTCACAGATACGCAGTATTTT. The rearrangement links TRBV5-1 to TRBJ2-3; TRBD2 agrees at 10 bases. The CDR3 is made up of 16 amino acids. Germline trimming cut 1 base from V and 2 bases from J; bases unmatched to any gene: 4. Germline assignment: CDR1 SGHRS and CDR2 YFSETQ.

The chain joins TRBV10-2 to TRBJ1-4, with 9 bases that match TRBD1. Germline values: CDR1 WSHSY, CDR2 SAAADI. V shed 6 bases, J shed 5 bases, and the junction held 1 base outside the gene matches. CDR3 length: 13 residues. The CDR3 DNA reads TGCGCCAGCAGGGGACAGGGCAATGAAAAACTGTTTTTT. Translation gives CASRGQGNEKLFF.

This chain joins TRBV28 and TRBJ2-3, with 8 bases matching TRBD2. This CDR3 is built from 17 residues. V was clipped by 5 bases and J by 5 bases; unmatched bases: 15. Germline lookup yields CDR1 MDHEN and CDR2 SYDVKM. The CDR3 here is CASSLTTPGLGGDTQYF. CDR3 nucleotide sequence: TGTGCCAGCAGTCTAACAACCCCGGGACTAGGTGGAGATACGCAGTATTTT.

The chain links TRBV18 to TRBJ2-1; 7 bases fit TRBD2. The CDR3 runs to 13 residues. CDR1 is KGHSH, CDR2 LQKENI, per germline. V lost 6 bases, J lost 9 bases, and 8 bases stayed unmatched. As DNA, the CDR3 is TGTGCCAGCTCTTGGGAGGGTACAGGTGAGCAGTTCTTC. Its protein product is CASSWEGTGEQFF.

This chain connects TRBV18 to TRBJ2-5; TRBD2 agrees at 7 bases. Germline CDR1 KGHSH, CDR2 LQKENI. The length of the CDR3 is 14 residues. Unmatched junction bases numbered 1, after V lost 3 bases and J lost 0 bases. The chain's CDR3 is CASSPTSDQETQYF. CDR3 nucleotide sequence: TGTGCCAGCTCACCTACTAGCGACCAAGAGACCCAGTACTTC. Using reference TRBV18 and TRBJ2-5 for the parts outside the CDR3, the full variable domain is NAGVMQNPRHLVRRRGQEARLRCSPMKGHSHVYWYRQLPEEGLKFMVYLQKENIIDESGMPKERFSAEFPKEGPSILRIQQVVRGDSAAYFCASSPTSDQETQYFGPGTRLLVL.

The V and J genes are TRBV5-1 and TRBJ2-7; TRBD2 is a possible D gene (5 bases). Germline values: CDR1 SGHRS, CDR2 YFSETQ. V was pared by 0 bases and J by 3 bases, with 13 bases between. The CDR3 is 15 residues long. CDR3 loop: CASSLVGVPGYEQYF. CDR3 nucleotides: TGCGCCAGCAGCTTGGTGGGAGTACCGGGCTACGAGCAGTACTTC.

The genes are TRBV7-6 and TRBJ2-1; 11 bases align to TRBD2. This CDR3 is built from 16 residues. V dropped 3 bases and J dropped 10; count of bases not matched to a gene: 11. Germline-derived CDR1 and CDR2 are SGHVS and FNYEAQ. The CDR3 protein is CASSFTSGRGWEEQFF. The CDR3 nucleotides read TGTGCCAGCAGCTTTACTAGCGGGAGAGGATGGGAGGAGCAGTTCTTC.

V usage is TRBV7-6 and J usage is TRBJ2-1; 7 bases map to TRBD2. CDR3 length: 17 amino acids. CDR1 and CDR2 from the germline V gene are SGHVS and FNYEAQ. V gave up 5 bases and J gave up 0 bases; unmatched junction bases: 10. CDR3: CASSPLGGGSSYNEQFF. The CDR3 coding sequence is TGTGCCAGCAGCCCACTCGGTGGCGGGAGCTCCTACAATGAGCAGTTCTTC.

This clone occurred a few times. This sequence joins TRBV2 and TRBJ1-1; 10 nucleotides match TRBD1. V dropped 6 bases and J dropped 4; count of bases not matched to a gene: 8. This CDR3 contains 15 residues. The germline gives CDR1 SNHLY, CDR2 FYNNEI. CDR3 protein: CASRPGQGNPTEAFF. CDR3 bases: TGTGCCAGCAGGCCGGGACAGGGGAATCCCACTGAAGCTTTCTTT.

V gene TRBV7-9 combines with J gene TRBJ2-3, with 7 bases that match TRBD2. Germline V lookup: CDR1 SEHNR, CDR2 FQNEAQ (reference sequence). The CDR3 is made up of 16 amino acids. V trimming: 5 bases; J trimming: 4 bases; junction bases outside the gene matches: 12. CDR3: CASSHLPGREPDTQYF. The CDR3 region has the DNA TGTGCCAGCAGCCACCTTCCAGGGAGGGAGCCAGATACGCAGTATTTT.

The V and J genes are TRBV9 and TRBJ2-1; TRBD2 aligns across 7 bases. Germline V lookup: CDR1 SGDLS, CDR2 YYNGEE. V was pared by 3 bases and J by 4 bases, with 10 bases of the junction left unmatched. This CDR3 is built from 16 residues. For the CDR3, the DNA is TGTGCCAGCAGCGCTATCTCGGGGACTAATTACAATGAGCAGTTCTTC. Translated, it gives CASSAISGTNYNEQFF.

The genes are TRBV28 and TRBJ1-3, with D perhaps TRBD1 (5 bases). This CDR3 has 15 amino acids. V dropped 8 bases and J dropped 3 bases, with 17 bases sitting between them. Germline V gene sequence: CDR1 MDHEN, CDR2 SYDVKM. CDR3 nucleotide sequence: TGTGCCAGCGCGGCACAGGTGACACTTGGAAACACCATATATTTT. This gives the protein CASAAQVTLGNTIYF.

The chain links TRBV5-6 to TRBJ2-3; 11 bases fit TRBD1. Germline CDR1 SGHDT, CDR2 YYEEEE. There are 15 residues in the CDR3. Trimming removed 2 bases from V and 3 bases from J; junction bases left unmatched: 2. The CDR3 DNA reads TGTGCCAGCAGCTTCGGACAGGGGGCGACAGATACGCAGTATTTT. Translation gives CASSFGQGATDTQYF. The whole variable domain, remainder taken from reference TRBV5-6 and TRBJ2-3, is DAGVTQSPTHLIKTRGQQVTLRCSPKSGHDTVSWYQQALGQGPQFIFQYYEEEERQRGNFPDRFSGHQFPNYSSELNVNALLLGDSALYLCASSFGQGATDTQYFGPGTRLTVL.

V is TRBV7-9 and J is TRBJ2-2, with a weak D call TRBD1 (5 bases). TRBJ1-3 matches the DNA end more closely, so the J call is doubtful. Germline V gene data show CDR1 as SEHNR and CDR2 as FQNEAQ (reference sequence). CDR3 size: 15 residues. The DNA for the CDR3 is TGTGCCAGCAGCTACACAGGCAGCTCTGGAAACACCATATATTTT. Protein sequence: CASSYTGSSGNTIYF.

The genes are TRBV7-2 and TRBJ1-5, with TRBD1 matching over 11 bases. J lost 6 bases, V lost 1 base, and 5 bases had no gene match. Per germline, CDR1 SGHTA and CDR2 FQGNSA. CDR3 length equals 16 residues. CDR3 protein: CASSLGRTGGIQPQHF. The CDR3 DNA reads as TGTGCCAGCAGCTTAGGTAGGACAGGGGGCATTCAGCCCCAGCATTTT.

In regard to this clone: Other DNA sequences within the sample encode an identical CDR3. This chain uses TRBV7-2 with TRBJ1-2; possible D gene TRBD1, 6 bases. The germline V gene has CDR1 SGHTA and CDR2 FQGNSA. The CDR3 has 14 residues. The V end was cut by 5 bases, the J end by 7 bases, with 17 bases between. The CDR3 sequence: CASSLEPSGVGYTF. CDR3 nucleotides: TGTGCCAGCAGCCTAGAGCCCTCAGGGGTTGGCTACACCTTC.

This clone is a singleton in its sample. This sequence joins TRBV30 and TRBJ1-4, with TRBD1 as a possible D gene (5 bases). Deletions cut 2 bases from V and 2 bases from J, with 12 bases between. This CDR3 is 15 amino acids long. Germline values: CDR1 GTSNPN, CDR2 SVGIG (reference sequence). The chain's CDR3 is CAWSRGAATNEKLFF. The CDR3 nucleotides are TGTGCCTGGAGTCGTGGGGCCGCGACTAATGAAAAACTGTTTTTT.

The V and J genes are TRBV5-1 and TRBJ2-1; 8 bases are a match to TRBD2. The germline CDR1 and CDR2 sequences are SGHRS and YFSETQ. The CDR3 has 14 amino acids. The trim removed 6 bases at V and 4 bases at J, leaving 6 bases unmatched. CDR3 bases: TGCGCCAGCAAACTAGCGGAAAATTACAATGAGCAGTTCTTC. Its protein is CASKLAENYNEQFF.

In its sample, this clone was seen a few times. The gene calls are TRBV9 and TRBJ2-3; a possible D gene is TRBD2 (5 bases). CDR3 length equals 14 residues. Germline loops: CDR1 SGDLS, CDR2 YYNGEE. V was clipped by 0 bases and J by 0 bases, with 5 bases between them. In nucleotides, the CDR3 is TGTGCCAGCAGCGTAGGGACTAGCACAGATACGCAGTATTTT. Amino acids: CASSVGTSTDTQYF. Filled out from reference TRBV9 and TRBJ2-3, the complete variable domain reads DSGVTQTPKHLITATGQRVTLRCSPRSGDLSVYWYQQSLDQGLQFLIQYYNGEERAKGNILERFSAQQFPDLHSELNLSSLELGDSALYFCASSVGTSTDTQYFGPGTRLTVL.

The chain employs TRBV7-9 and TRBJ1-1, with TRBD1 matching over 7 bases. J lost 1 base, V lost 5 bases, and 7 bases had no gene match. Germline V gene sequence: CDR1 SEHNR, CDR2 FQNEAQ (reference sequence). This CDR3 is built from 15 residues. The CDR3: CASSLRDSENTEAFF. The CDR3 nucleotides read TGTGCCAGCAGCCTTAGGGACAGTGAGAACACTGAAGCTTTCTTT. Filled out from reference TRBV7-9 and TRBJ1-1, the complete variable domain reads DTGVSQNPRHKITKRGQNVTFRCDPISEHNRLYWYRQTLGQGPEFLTYFQNEAQLEKSRLLSDRFSAERPKGSFSTLEIQRTEQGDSAMYLCASSLRDSENTEAFFGQGTRLTVV.

The V and J genes are TRBV2 and TRBJ2-5; D uncertain. The CDR3 sequence is 13 residues long. Trimming took 6 bases from V and 1 from J, leaving 9 bases between them. CDR1 is SNHLY and CDR2 is FYNNEI in the germline V gene. CDR3 nucleotides: TGTGCCAGCAGGGGCAATCCCCAAGAGACCCAGTACTTC. This translates into CASRGNPQETQYF. Combining the CDR3 with reference TRBV2 and TRBJ2-5 gives the whole variable domain EPEVTQTPSHQVTQMGQEVILRCVPISNHLYFYWYRQILGQKVEFLVSFYNNEISEKSEIFDDQFSVERPDGSNFTLKIRSTKLEDSAMYFCASRGNPQETQYFGPGTRLLVL.

The chain employs TRBV27 and TRBJ2-2; no clear D gene. V lost 6 bases to trimming and J lost 6 bases, with 14 bases between them. In germline, CDR1 is MNHEY, CDR2 SMNVEV (reference sequence). The CDR3 extends over 14 amino acids. This CDR3 is CASSSELQAGELFF. CDR3 DNA: TGTGCCAGCAGCTCTGAGCTGCAGGCCGGGGAGCTGTTTTTT.

The rearrangement links TRBV19 to TRBJ2-5, with unresolved D. CDR1 LNHDA and CDR2 SQIVND come from the germline V gene (reference sequence). Trimming cost V 3 bases and J 3 bases, with 8 bases left between them. CDR3 length: 13 amino acids. Here the CDR3 reads CASSITVEETQYF. As DNA, the CDR3 is TGTGCCAGTAGTATCACAGTGGAAGAGACCCAGTACTTC.

This chain uses TRBV6-1 with TRBJ2-5; D is perhaps TRBD1 (5 bases). Between the trimmed V and J ends, which lost 3 bases and 0 bases, there was a span of 8 bases. Germline V lookup: CDR1 MNHNS, CDR2 SASEGT. The CDR3 contains 14 residues. The CDR3 bases are TGTGCCAGCAGTGAGACAGTAAACCAAGAGACCCAGTACTTC. Its protein is CASSETVNQETQYF.